This TCR beta chain emerged from a study of vaccination effects on CD4 cells after COVID-19. CDR3 size: 13 residues. CDR1 SQVTM and CDR2 ANQGSEA come from the germline V gene. After removal of 6 bases from V and 2 bases from J, the junction contained 4 bases not matched to a gene. ViraFEST expansion of antigen-specific CD4+ T cells with viral peptide pools preceded sequencing. At the end of around 11 days of culture, CD4+ T cells were isolated. Having tested negative for nucleocapsid antibodies, the vaccine recipients showed no prior SARS-CoV-2 infection. Turning to this clone: The antigen is not known.

Clones were read by immunoSEQ multiplex PCR, and TCRdb kept only the in-frame ones, dropping some. The data contain about 41,000 clones, 70% to 85% of them seen just once; the ten biggest clones take up approximately 2.8%. The TCR originated in a human donor who received a COVID-19 vaccine. Sequenced material: CD4+ T cells from PBMCs cultured with HCoV-NL63 spike peptides, taken before COVID-19 vaccination. The chain recombines TRBV29-1 with TRBJ2-1; TRBD2 agrees at 7 bases. The CDR3 DNA reads TGCAGCGTAAGCCGGGGGGCCTACAATGAGCAGTTCTTC. This sequence encodes CSVSRGAYNEQFF.